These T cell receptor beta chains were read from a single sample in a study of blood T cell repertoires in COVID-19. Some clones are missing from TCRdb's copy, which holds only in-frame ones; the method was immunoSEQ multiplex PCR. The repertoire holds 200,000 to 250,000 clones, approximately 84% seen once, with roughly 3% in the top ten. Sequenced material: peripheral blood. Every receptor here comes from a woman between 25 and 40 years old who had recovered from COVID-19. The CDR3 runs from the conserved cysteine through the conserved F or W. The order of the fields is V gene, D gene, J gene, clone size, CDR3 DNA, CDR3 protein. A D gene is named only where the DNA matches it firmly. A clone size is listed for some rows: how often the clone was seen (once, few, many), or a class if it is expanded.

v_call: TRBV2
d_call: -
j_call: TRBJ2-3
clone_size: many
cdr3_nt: TGTGCCAATAATCTCGCCTACACAGATACGCAGTATTTT
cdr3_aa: CANNLAYTDTQYF

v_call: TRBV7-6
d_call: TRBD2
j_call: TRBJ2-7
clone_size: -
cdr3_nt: TGTGCCAGCAGCTTACAGGGGACTAGCGGGGCCTACGAGCAGTACTTC
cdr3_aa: CASSLQGTSGAYEQYF

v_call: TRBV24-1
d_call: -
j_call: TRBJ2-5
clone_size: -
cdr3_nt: TGTGCCACCAGTGATTTCGGGGGCCAAGAGACCCAGTACTTC
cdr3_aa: CATSDFGGQETQYF

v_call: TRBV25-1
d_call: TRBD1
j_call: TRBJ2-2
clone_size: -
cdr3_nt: TGTGCCACCGAAAACCCTGGACAGGATTCGGGGGAGCTGTTTTTT
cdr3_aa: CATENPGQDSGELFF

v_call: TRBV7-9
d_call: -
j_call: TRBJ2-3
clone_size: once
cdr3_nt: TGTGCCAGCAGCCGAAATAGCGGTTCAGCTAGCACAGATACGCAGTATTTT
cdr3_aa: CASSRNSGSASTDTQYF

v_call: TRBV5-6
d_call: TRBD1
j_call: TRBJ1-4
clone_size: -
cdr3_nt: TGTGCCAGCAGCCCTGGACAGGCAACTAATGAAAAACTGTTTTTT
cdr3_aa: CASSPGQATNEKLFF

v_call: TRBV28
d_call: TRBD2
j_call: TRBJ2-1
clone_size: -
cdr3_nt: TGTGCCAGCCACAGTAGCGGGGGTAACGATGAGCAGTTCTTC
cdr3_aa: CASHSSGGNDEQFF

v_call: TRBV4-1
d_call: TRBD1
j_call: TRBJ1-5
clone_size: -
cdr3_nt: TGCGCCAGCAGCCTTCGGGGACAGGGAAATCAGCCCCAGCATTTT
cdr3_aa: CASSLRGQGNQPQHF

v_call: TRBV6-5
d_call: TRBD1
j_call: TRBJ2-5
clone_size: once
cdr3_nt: TGTGCCAGCAGTTCAACCGGGACAGGGGGGAGCCAGTACTTC
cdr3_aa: CASSSTGTGGSQYF

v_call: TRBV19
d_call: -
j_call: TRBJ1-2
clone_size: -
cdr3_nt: TGTGCCAGTAGTATAGTGGAGTACGGCTACACCTTC
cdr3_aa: CASSIVEYGYTF

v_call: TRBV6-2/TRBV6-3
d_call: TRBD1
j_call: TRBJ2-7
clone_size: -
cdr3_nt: TGTGCCAGCAGTTACCTCCAGGGGGCTCGCGAGCAGTACTTC
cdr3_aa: CASSYLQGAREQYF

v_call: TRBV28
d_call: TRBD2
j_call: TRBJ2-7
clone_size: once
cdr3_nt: TGTGCCAGCCAAAACCGGGCGGGAGCGACCTACGAGCAGTACTTC
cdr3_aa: CASQNRAGATYEQYF

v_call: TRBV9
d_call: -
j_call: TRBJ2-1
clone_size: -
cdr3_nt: TGTGCCAGCAGCCCTTACGGAGATGAGCAGTTCTTC
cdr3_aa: CASSPYGDEQFF

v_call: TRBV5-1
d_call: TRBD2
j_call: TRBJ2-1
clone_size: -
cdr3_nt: TGCGCCAGCAGCTTTTTTACGGGAGGGCCCGATGAGCAGTTCTTC
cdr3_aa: CASSFFTGGPDEQFF

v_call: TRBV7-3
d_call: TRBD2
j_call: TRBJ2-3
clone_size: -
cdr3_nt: TGTGCCAGCAGCTTATATCAAGCGTCAGCGGGAGTTTTTACAGATACGCAGTATTTT
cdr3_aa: CASSLYQASAGVFTDTQYF

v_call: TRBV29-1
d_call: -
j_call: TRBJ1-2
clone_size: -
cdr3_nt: TGCAGCGCCGACTGGCAGGGCCATAGAGGCTATGGCTACACCTTC
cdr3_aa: CSADWQGHRGYGYTF

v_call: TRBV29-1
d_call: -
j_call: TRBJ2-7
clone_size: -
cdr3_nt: TGCAGCGTTGAAGACAGTGGGTCTAGCACCCGCCCGCCCTACGAGCAGTACTTC
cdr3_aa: CSVEDSGSSTRPPYEQYF

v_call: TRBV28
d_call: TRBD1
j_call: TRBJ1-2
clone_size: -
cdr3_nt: TGTGCCAGCAGTGGGGACAGCTTTTATGGCTACACCTTC
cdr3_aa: CASSGDSFYGYTF

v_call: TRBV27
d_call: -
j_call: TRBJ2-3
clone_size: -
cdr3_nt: TGTGCCAGCTTTCCCCTAGGGACTAGCACAGATACGCAGTATTTT
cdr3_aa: CASFPLGTSTDTQYF

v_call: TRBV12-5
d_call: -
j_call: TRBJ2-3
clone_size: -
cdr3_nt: TGTGCTAGTGGGAAGCCTCCGGGGTCAGATACGCAGTATTTT
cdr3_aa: CASGKPPGSDTQYF

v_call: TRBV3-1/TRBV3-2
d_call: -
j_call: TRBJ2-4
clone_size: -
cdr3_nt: TGTGCCAGCAGCCCACCTTCCACAGGGAGCATTCAGTACTTC
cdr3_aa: CASSPPSTGSIQYF

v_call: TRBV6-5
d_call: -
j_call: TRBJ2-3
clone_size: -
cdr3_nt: TGTGCCAGCAGTAGCTGGTGGGGCAGCACAGATACGCAGTATTTT
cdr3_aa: CASSSWWGSTDTQYF

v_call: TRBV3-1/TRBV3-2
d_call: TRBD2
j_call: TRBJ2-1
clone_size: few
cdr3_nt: TGTGCCAGCAGCCCACTTAGCGGGAGACGCTACAATGAGCAGTTCTTC
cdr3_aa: CASSPLSGRRYNEQFF

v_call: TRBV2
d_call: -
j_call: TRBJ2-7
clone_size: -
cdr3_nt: TGTGCCAGCAGAACGGTTAGCTCCTACGAGCAGTACTTC
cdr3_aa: CASRTVSSYEQYF

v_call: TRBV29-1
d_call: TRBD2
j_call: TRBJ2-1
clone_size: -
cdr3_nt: TGCAGCGCTTATAGCGGGATCAATGAGCAGTTCTTC
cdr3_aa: CSAYSGINEQFF

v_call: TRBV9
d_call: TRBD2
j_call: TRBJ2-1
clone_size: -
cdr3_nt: TGTGCCAGCAGCGTTACTAGCGGGAGCGGGAATGAGCAGTTCTTC
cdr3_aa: CASSVTSGSGNEQFF

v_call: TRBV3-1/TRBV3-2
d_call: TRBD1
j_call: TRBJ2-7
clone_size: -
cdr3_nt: TGTGCCAGCAGCCAAGCCGGACAGGGATCCTACGAGCAGTACTTC
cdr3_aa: CASSQAGQGSYEQYF

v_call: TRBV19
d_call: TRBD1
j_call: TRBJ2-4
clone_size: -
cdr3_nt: TGTGCCAGTAGTATGAGGGAAAGGGGGCGAAACATTCAGTACTTC
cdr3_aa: CASSMRERGRNIQYF

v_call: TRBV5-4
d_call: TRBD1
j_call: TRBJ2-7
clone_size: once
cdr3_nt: TGTGCCAGCAGCTCTCCGGGACAGGGGGCCTACGAGCAGTACTTC
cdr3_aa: CASSSPGQGAYEQYF